This is a list of T cell receptor beta chains from one sample in a study of cytomegalovirus exposure and HLA in healthy donors. The protocol was immunoSEQ multiplex PCR, while the TCRdb copy is restricted to in-frame clones and leaves out a portion. The sample yields about 160,000 clones, 80% to 90% seen once. Sequences were obtained from PBMCs. These receptors came from a male donor in good health and CMV-seronegative. Both conserved end residues are part of each CDR3. D genes are given only for firm matches. A row's size may be missing; if present it is once, few, many or a size class.

TRBJ2-6,-,TRBV5-1,TRBD1,TGCGCCAGCAGCTTAGTAACCGGGACAGGTATGGCTGGGGCCAACGTCCTGACTTTC,CASSLVTGTGMAGANVLTF
TRBJ1-1,-,TRBV5-6,TRBD1,TGTGCCAGCAGCTTGGAGGGGGCCCTGACAGCTTTCTTT,CASSLEGALTAFF
TRBJ1-5,-,TRBV28,-,TGTGCCAGCGGATACAGGTCTCAGCCCCAGCATTTT,CASGYRSQPQHF
TRBJ2-7,-,TRBV2,TRBD1,TGTGCCAGCAGTGAAGCGGGGACAGGGGTGTACGAGCAGTACTTC,CASSEAGTGVYEQYF
TRBJ2-6,-,TRBV6-5,-,TGTGCCAGCAGTTACACTTCAGGGCGTGGGGCCAACGTCCTGACTTTC,CASSYTSGRGANVLTF
TRBJ2-4,-,TRBV18,TRBD2,TGTGCCAGCTCACCAGCAGTATTAGCAGCGGGGGCCAAAAACATTCAGTACTTC,CASSPAVLAAGAKNIQYF
TRBJ2-7,-,TRBV19,-,TGTGCCAGTAGTAGGGCGGGGATCATCAACAGCGAGCAGTACTTC,CASSRAGIINSEQYF
TRBJ2-7,-,TRBV29-1,-,TGCAGCGTTGAAGAGAGGCCCTACGAGCAGTACTTC,CSVEERPYEQYF
TRBJ1-5,-,TRBV6-6,-,TGTGCCAGCAGTGAGTGGGACAATAGCAATCAGCCCCAGCATTTT,CASSEWDNSNQPQHF
TRBJ1-2,-,TRBV4-3,TRBD1,TGCGCCAGCAGCCAGCAGACAGGGAACTATGGCTACACCTTC,CASSQQTGNYGYTF
TRBJ1-5,-,TRBV27,TRBD1,TGTGCCAGCAGTTCCCTGGACAGGGGGCCTGTCCGGCCCCAGCATTTT,CASSSLDRGPVRPQHF
TRBJ1-1,-,TRBV6-6,-,TGTGCCAGCAGAACGACAGCCCCGAACACTGAAGCTTTCTTT,CASRTTAPNTEAFF
TRBJ1-4,-,TRBV7-6,TRBD1,TGTGCCAGCAGCTTAGGGACAGGCGCAACTAATGAAAAACTGTTTTTT,CASSLGTGATNEKLFF
TRBJ2-5,-,TRBV2,TRBD2,TGTGCCAGCAGCGGAATAGCGGGGCGTCAAGAGACCCAGTACTTC,CASSGIAGRQETQYF
TRBJ1-1,few,TRBV6-5,-,TGTGCCAGCAGTTACTCAAGGGGGTTAAACACTGAAGCTTTCTTT,CASSYSRGLNTEAFF
TRBJ2-5,-,TRBV5-4,-,TGTGCCAGCAGCTTGGTCCGGGACACACAAGAGACCCAGTACTTC,CASSLVRDTQETQYF
TRBJ2-2,-,TRBV28,-,TGTGCCAGCAGTTTTTTCGGCGGAGGAGACACCGGGGAGCTGTTTTTT,CASSFFGGGDTGELFF
TRBJ1-2,few,TRBV5-6,-,TGTGCCAGCAGCCAGACGGGCGGGGTTGGCTACACCTTC,CASSQTGGVGYTF
TRBJ2-5,once,TRBV19,TRBD1,TGTGCCAGTAGTACCATCAGGGGGCTAGGAGAGACCCAGTACTTC,CASSTIRGLGETQYF
TRBJ2-5,-,TRBV7-7,TRBD1,TGTGCCAGCAGCCCCGGGACAGGGGAAGAGACCCAGTACTTC,CASSPGTGEETQYF
TRBJ1-5,-,TRBV28,TRBD1,TGTGCCAGTATGACAGGGGGCAATCAGCCCCAGCATTTT,CASMTGGNQPQHF
TRBJ2-3,-,TRBV9,-,TGTGCCAGCAGCGTAGGACAGGCCAACACAGATACGCAGTATTTT,CASSVGQANTDTQYF
TRBJ2-1,once,TRBV6-6,-,TGTGCCAGCAGTAGGGGCAACAATGAGCAGTTCTTC,CASSRGNNEQFF
TRBJ2-1,few,TRBV18,-,TGTGCCAGCTCACCTAATCCCGCAGGATCCTACAATGAGCAGTTCTTC,CASSPNPAGSYNEQFF
TRBJ2-3,-,TRBV19,TRBD1,TGTGCCAGTAGTATGCTCGGACAGGGCACAGATACGCAGTATTTT,CASSMLGQGTDTQYF
TRBJ1-5,-,TRBV27,TRBD1,TGTGCCAGCAGTTCTGGGACAGGGATTCAGCCCCAGCATTTT,CASSSGTGIQPQHF
TRBJ2-2,-,TRBV7-9,TRBD2,TGTGCCAGCAGCTTAAAAAGCGGGATCACCGGGGAGCTGTTTTTT,CASSLKSGITGELFF
TRBJ2-2,-,TRBV19,TRBD2,TGTGCCAGTAGAACTAGCGGAGAGAACACCGGGGAGCTGTTTTTT,CASRTSGENTGELFF
TRBJ2-1,-,TRBV25-1,-,TGTGCCAGCAGTGACCGCGTGAATGAGCAGTTCTTC,CASSDRVNEQFF